This TCR beta chain was profiled in a study of OX40 agonist ivuxolimab in advanced cancers. Study-wide context: From about 23 to 85 years was the age range, with a mean of approximately 58 years, and 70% to 85% were male. Study-wide results and caveats: Partial responders at 0.1-3.0 mg/kg had among the lowest clonal expansion.

Patients with autoimmune history or systemic immunosuppression were excluded. The CDR3 is made up of 16 amino acids. V shed 1 base, J shed 0 bases, and the junction held 6 bases outside the gene matches. Germline V gives CDR1 SGHVS, CDR2 FNYEAQ. The data were produced by immunoSEQ multiplex PCR, yet TCRdb's version contains in-frame clones alone and is incomplete. The table shows over 80,000 clones, with approximately 87% occurring only once. Worth noting for this clone: Antigen specificity is unknown.

The specimen was CD4+ or CD8+ T cells sorted from blood, collected in a trial of the OX40 agonist ivuxolimab. The chain recombines TRBV7-6 with TRBJ2-7; 7 bases align to TRBD2. This TCR was recovered from an adult with an advanced solid tumor such as melanoma, head and neck, liver or kidney cancer. The CDR3 sequence: CASSLGSAGISYEQYF. CDR3 nucleotide sequence: TGTGCCAGCAGCTTAGGATCAGCGGGGATCTCCTACGAGCAGTACTTC.